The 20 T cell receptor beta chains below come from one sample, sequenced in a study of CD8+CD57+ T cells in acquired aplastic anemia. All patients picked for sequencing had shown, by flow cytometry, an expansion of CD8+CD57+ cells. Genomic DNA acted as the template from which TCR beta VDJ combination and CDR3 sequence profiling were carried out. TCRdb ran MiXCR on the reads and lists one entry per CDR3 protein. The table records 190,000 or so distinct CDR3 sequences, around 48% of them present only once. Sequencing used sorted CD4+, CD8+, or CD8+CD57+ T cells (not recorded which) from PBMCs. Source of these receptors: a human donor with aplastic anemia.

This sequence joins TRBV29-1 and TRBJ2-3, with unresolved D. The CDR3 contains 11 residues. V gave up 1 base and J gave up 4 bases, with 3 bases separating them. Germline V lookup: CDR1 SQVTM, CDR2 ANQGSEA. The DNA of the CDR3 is TGCAGCGTTGAAGTATCAGATACGCAGTATTTT. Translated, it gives CSVEVSDTQYF.

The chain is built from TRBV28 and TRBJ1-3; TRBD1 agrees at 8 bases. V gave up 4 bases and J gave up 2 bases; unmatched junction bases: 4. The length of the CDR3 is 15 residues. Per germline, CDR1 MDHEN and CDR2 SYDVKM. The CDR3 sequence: CASSSVDRAGNTIYF. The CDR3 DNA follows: TGTGCCAGCAGTTCCGTGGACAGGGCTGGAAACACCATATATTTT. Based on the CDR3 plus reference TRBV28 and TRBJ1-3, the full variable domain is DVKVTQSSRYLVKRTGEKVFLECVQDMDHENMFWYRQDPGLGLRLIYFSYDVKMKEKGDIPEGYSVSREKKERFSLILESASTNQTSMYLCASSSVDRAGNTIYFGEGSWLTVV.

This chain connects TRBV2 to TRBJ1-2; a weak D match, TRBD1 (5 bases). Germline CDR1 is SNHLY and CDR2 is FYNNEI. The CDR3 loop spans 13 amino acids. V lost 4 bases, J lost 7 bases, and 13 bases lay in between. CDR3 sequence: CASSVLQGGGYTF. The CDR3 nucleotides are TGTGCCAGCAGTGTTCTGCAGGGAGGTGGCTACACCTTC. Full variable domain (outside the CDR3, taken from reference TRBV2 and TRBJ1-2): EPEVTQTPSHQVTQMGQEVILRCVPISNHLYFYWYRQILGQKVEFLVSFYNNEISEKSEIFDDQFSVERPDGSNFTLKIRSTKLEDSAMYFCASSVLQGGGYTFGSGTRLTVV.

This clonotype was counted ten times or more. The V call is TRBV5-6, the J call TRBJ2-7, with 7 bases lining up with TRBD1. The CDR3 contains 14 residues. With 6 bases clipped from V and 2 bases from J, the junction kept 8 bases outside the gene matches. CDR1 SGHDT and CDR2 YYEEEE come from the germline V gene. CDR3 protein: CASTRRGQPYEQYF. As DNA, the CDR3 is TGTGCCAGCACCAGAAGGGGACAGCCCTACGAGCAGTACTTC.

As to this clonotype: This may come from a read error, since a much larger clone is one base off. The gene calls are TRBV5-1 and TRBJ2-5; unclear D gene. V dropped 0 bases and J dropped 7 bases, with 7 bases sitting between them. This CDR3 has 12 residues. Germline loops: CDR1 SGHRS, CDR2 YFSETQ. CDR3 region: CASSLGKGTQYF. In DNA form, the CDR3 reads TGCGCCAGCAGCTTGGGAAAAGGGACCCAGTACTTC.

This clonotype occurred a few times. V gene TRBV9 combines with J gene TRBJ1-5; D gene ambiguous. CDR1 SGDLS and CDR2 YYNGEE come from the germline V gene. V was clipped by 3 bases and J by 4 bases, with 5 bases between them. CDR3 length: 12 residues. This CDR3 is CASSGLNQPQHF. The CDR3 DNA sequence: TGTGCCAGCAGCGGACTGAATCAGCCCCAGCATTTT.

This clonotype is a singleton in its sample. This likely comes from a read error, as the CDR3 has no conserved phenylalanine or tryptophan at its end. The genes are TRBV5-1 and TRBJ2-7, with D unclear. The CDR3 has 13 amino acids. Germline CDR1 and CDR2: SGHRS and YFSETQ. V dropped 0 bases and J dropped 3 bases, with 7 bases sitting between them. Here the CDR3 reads CASSLDRHYEQYS. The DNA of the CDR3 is TGCGCCAGCAGCTTGGATAGGCACTACGAGCAGTACTCC.

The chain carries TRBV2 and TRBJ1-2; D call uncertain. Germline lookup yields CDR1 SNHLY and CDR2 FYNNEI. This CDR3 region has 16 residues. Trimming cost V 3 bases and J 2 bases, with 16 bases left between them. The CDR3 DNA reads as TGTGCCAGCAGTGACATAGTAGGGCAGGAGAACTATGGCTACACCTTC. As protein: CASSDIVGQENYGYTF.

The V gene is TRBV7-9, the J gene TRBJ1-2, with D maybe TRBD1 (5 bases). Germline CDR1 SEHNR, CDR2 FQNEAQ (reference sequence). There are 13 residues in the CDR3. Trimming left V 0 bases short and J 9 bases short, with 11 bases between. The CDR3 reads CASSLAEAGRYTF. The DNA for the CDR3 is TGTGCCAGCAGCTTAGCTGAAGCGGGACGCTACACCTTC.

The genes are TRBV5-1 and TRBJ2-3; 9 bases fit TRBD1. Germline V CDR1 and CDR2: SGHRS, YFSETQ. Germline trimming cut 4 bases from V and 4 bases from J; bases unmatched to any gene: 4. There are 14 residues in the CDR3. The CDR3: CASSTGQGSDTQYF. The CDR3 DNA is TGCGCCAGCAGCACGGGACAGGGTTCAGATACGCAGTATTTT.

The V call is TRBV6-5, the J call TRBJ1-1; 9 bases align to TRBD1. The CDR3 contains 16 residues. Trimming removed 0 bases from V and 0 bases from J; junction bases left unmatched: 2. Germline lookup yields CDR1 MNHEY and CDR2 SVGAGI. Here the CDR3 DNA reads TGTGCCAGCAGTTACTCACAGGGGGCCTTGAACACTGAAGCTTTCTTT. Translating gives CASSYSQGALNTEAFF.

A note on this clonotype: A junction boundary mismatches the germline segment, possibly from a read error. The CDR3, as DNA: TGCAGTGCTAGCCGTCTAGCTTCGAGCCGAGAGCAGCTCTTC. Its translation: CSASRLASSREQLF. The chain couples TRBV20-1 to TRBJ2-1; D is perhaps TRBD2 (5 bases). Germline CDR1 is DFQATT and CDR2 is SNEGSKA (reference sequence). The CDR3 length is 14 residues.

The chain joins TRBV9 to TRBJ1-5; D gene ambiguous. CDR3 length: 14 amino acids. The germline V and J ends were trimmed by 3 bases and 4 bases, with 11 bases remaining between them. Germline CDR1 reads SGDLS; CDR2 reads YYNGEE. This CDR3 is CASSERGLNQPQHF. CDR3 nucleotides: TGTGCCAGCAGCGAGCGGGGTCTAAATCAGCCCCAGCATTTT.

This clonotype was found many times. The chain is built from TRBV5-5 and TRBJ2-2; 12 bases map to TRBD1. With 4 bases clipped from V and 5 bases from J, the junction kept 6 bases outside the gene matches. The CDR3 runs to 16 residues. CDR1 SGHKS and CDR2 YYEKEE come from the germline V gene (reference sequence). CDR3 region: CASSGDRGRKTGELFF. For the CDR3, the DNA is TGTGCCAGCAGCGGGGACAGGGGGCGGAAGACCGGGGAGCTGTTTTTT.

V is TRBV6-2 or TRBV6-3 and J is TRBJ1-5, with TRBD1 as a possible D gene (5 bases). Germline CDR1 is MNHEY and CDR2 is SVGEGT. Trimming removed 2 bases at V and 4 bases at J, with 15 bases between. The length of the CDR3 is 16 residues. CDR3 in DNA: TGTGCCAGCAGTTACAGGCAACAGGCCGGTAATCAGCCCCAGCATTTT. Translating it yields CASSYRQQAGNQPQHF.

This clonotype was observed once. As DNA, the CDR3 is TGTGCCAGCACCCGGACAGACGAGCAGTACTTC. Amino acid sequence: CASTRTDEQYF. The chain has TRBV7-9 and TRBJ2-7, with D possibly matching TRBD1 (6 bases). Trimming took 7 bases from V and 5 from J, leaving 9 bases between them. This CDR3 is built from 11 residues. Per germline, CDR1 SEHNR and CDR2 FQNEAQ (reference sequence).

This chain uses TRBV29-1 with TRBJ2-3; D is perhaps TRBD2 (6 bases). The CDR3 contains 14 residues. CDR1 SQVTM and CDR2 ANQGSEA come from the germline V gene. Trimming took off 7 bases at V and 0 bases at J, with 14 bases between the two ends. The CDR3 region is CSGGTDSSTDTQYF. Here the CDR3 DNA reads TGCAGCGGTGGGACTGACTCTAGCACAGATACGCAGTATTTT.

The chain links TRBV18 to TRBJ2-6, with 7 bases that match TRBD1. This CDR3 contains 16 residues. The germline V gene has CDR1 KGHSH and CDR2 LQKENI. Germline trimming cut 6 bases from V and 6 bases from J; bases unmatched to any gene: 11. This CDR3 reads CASSPKGAAVANVLTF. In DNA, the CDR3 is TGTGCCAGCTCGCCTAAGGGGGCAGCTGTGGCCAACGTCCTGACTTTC. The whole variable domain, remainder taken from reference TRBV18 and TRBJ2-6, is NAGVMQNPRHLVRRRGQEARLRCSPMKGHSHVYWYRQLPEEGLKFMVYLQKENIIDESGMPKERFSAEFPKEGPSILRIQQVVRGDSAAYFCASSPKGAAVANVLTFGAGSRLTVL.

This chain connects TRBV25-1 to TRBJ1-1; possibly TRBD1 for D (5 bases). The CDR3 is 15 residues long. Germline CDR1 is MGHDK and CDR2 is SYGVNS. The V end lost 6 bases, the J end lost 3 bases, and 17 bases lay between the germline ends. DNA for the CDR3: TGTGCCAGCAGCCCCAAGATGAGGGGTGACACTGAAGCTTTCTTT. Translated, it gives CASSPKMRGDTEAFF.

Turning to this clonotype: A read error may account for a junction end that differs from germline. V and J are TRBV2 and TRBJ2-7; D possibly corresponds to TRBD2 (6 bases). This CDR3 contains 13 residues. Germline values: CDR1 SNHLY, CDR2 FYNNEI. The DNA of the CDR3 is TGTGCCAGCAGTTCCGGGACTTTCTACGAGCGGTACTTC. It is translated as CASSSGTFYERYF.